The entry that follows covers one TCR beta chain sequence. Other DNA sequences in the same sample also yield this CDR3. The data stem from a study of blood T cell repertoires in COVID-19. J lost 4 bases, V lost 3 bases, and 1 base had no gene match. The CDR3 consists of 14 residues. Per germline, CDR1 SGHTA and CDR2 FQGNSA. Profiled with immunoSEQ multiplex PCR; TCRdb holds only in-frame clones, not every one. The data contain around 120,000 clones, around 83% of them singletons. The J gene is TRBJ2-3, the V gene TRBV7-2; 10 bases agree with TRBD2. Source material: peripheral blood. The TCR comes from an elderly man with active or convalescent COVID-19. The CDR3 DNA reads as TGTGCCAGCAGCTTCAGCGGGGGGGCAGATACGCAGTATTTT. Encoded protein: CASSFSGGADTQYF.